The TCR beta chain under discussion was sequenced for a study of regulatory T cells in long-lasting Graves disease. The wider study: Graves' disease counted as persistent after over 5 years of antithyroid drugs with positive TSH receptor antibodies.

General observations from the study: Researchers examined only peripheral blood and not thyroid tissue. Only a small sample size was used, which may have cut accuracy. Relative to new patients (around 1,000), persistent patients exhibited greater sharing of public clonotypes (around 2,800).

On this clonotype itself: The target antigen is unknown.

Sample time point: persistent/refractory GD, antithyroid drugs over 5 years with positive TRAb. Preparation of the TCR library used RNA extracted from PBMCs. Building the TCR beta libraries relied on iRepertoire HTBI primers, and CDR3 regions underwent Arm-PCR. TCRdb re-called the multiplex PCR reads through MiXCR, storing one row per CDR3 protein. The sample lists 600,000 to 800,000 distinct CDR3 sequences, roughly 30% occurring once. The material was peripheral blood mononuclear cells (PBMCs), obtained when the disease was refractory, from a patient treated with antithyroid drugs. This clonotype was obtained from a female donor with Graves disease.

Written as DNA, the CDR3 is TGTGCCAGCAGTGACGTGAGCTCCTACAATGAGCAGTTCTTC. It codes for CASSDVSSYNEQFF. This sequence joins TRBV2 and TRBJ2-1; D not certain. This CDR3 comprises 14 residues. V was pared by 3 bases and J by 0 bases, with 6 bases between. The germline V gene has CDR1 SNHLY and CDR2 FYNNEI.